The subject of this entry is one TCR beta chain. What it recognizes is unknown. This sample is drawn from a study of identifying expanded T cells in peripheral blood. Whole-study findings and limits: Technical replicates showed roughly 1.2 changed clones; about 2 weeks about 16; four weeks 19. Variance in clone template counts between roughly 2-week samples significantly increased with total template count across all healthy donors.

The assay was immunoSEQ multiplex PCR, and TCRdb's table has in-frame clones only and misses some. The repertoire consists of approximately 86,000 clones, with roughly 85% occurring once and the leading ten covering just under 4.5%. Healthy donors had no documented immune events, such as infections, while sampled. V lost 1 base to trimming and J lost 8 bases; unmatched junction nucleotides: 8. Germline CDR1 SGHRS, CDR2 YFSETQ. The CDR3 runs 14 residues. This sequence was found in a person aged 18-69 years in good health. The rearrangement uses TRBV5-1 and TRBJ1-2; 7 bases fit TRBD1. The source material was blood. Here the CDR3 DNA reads TGCGCCAGCAGCTTGTCGCCTACAGGGGAAGGCTACACCTTC. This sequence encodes CASSLSPTGEGYTF.